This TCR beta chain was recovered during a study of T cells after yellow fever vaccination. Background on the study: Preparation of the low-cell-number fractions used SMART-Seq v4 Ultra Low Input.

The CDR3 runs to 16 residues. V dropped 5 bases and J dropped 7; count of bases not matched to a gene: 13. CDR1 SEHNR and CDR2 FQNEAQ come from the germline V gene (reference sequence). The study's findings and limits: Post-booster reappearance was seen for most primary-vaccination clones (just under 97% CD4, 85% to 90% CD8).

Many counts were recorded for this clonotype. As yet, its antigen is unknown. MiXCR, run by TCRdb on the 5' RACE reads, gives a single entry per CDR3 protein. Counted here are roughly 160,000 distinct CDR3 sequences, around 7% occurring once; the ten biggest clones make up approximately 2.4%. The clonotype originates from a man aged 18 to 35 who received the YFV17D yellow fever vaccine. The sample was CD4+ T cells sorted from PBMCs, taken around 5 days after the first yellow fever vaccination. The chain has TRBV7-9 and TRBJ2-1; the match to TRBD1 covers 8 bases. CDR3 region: CASSPRPRTGKNEQFF. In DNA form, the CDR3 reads TGTGCCAGCAGCCCTAGGCCGAGGACAGGGAAAAATGAGCAGTTCTTC.